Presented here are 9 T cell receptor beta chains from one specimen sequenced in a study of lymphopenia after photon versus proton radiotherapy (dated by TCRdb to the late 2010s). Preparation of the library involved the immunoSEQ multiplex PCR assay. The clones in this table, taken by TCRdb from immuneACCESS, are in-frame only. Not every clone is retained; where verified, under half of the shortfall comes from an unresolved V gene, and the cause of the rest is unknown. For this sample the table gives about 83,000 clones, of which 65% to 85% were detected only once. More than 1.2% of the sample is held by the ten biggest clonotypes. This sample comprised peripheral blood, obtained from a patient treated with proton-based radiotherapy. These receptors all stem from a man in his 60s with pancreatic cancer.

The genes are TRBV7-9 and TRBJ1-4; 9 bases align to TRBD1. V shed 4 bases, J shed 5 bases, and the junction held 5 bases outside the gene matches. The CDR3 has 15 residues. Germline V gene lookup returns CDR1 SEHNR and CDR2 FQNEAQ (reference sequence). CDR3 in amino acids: CASSSPGQGNEKLFF. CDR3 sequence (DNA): TGTGCCAGCAGCTCCCCGGGACAGGGAAATGAAAAACTGTTTTTT.

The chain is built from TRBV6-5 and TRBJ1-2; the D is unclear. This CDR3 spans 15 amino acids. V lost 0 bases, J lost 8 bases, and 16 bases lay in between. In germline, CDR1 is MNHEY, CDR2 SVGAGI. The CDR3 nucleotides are TGTGCCAGCAGTTACTCGAGGGTAACCCCAGTCGGCTACACCTTC. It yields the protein CASSYSRVTPVGYTF.

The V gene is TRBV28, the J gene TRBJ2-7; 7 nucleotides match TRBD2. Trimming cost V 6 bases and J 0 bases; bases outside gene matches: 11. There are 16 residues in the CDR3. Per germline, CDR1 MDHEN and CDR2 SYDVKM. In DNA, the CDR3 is TGTGCCAGCAGACAAGGGCTAGCGGATTCCTCCTACGAGCAGTACTTC. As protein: CASRQGLADSSYEQYF.

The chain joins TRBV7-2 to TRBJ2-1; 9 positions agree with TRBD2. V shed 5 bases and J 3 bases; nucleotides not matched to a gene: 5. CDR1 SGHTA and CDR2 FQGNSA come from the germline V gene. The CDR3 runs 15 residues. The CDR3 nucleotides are TGTGCCAGCAGCACATTAGCGGGAGACTACAATGAGCAGTTCTTC. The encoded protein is CASSTLAGDYNEQFF.

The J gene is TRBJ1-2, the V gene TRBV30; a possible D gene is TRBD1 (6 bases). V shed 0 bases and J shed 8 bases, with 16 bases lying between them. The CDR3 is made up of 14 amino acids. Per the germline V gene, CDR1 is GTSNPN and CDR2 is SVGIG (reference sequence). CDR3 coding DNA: TGTGCCTGGAGTGTACACAGCGGCCAGGGGGGCTACACCTTC. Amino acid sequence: CAWSVHSGQGGYTF. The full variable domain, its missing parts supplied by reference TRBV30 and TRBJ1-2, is SQTIHQWPATLVQPVGSPLSLECTVEGTSNPNLYWYRQAAGRGLQLLFYSVGIGQISSEVPQNLSASRPQDRQFILSSKKLLLSDSGFYLCAWSVHSGQGGYTFGSGTRLTVV.

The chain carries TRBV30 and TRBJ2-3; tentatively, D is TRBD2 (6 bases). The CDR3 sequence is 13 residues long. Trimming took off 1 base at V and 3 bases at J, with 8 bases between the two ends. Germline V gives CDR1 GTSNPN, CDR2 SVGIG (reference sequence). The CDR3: CAWSDGSTDTQYF. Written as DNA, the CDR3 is TGTGCCTGGAGTGACGGGAGTACAGATACGCAGTATTTT.

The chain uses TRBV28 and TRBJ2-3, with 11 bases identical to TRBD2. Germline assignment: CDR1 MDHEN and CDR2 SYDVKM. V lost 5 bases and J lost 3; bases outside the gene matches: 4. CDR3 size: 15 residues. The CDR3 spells CASSPGTSGTDTQYF. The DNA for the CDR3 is TGTGCCAGCAGTCCCGGGACTAGCGGAACAGATACGCAGTATTTT. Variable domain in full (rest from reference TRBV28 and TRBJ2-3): DVKVTQSSRYLVKRTGEKVFLECVQDMDHENMFWYRQDPGLGLRLIYFSYDVKMKEKGDIPEGYSVSREKKERFSLILESASTNQTSMYLCASSPGTSGTDTQYFGPGTRLTVL.

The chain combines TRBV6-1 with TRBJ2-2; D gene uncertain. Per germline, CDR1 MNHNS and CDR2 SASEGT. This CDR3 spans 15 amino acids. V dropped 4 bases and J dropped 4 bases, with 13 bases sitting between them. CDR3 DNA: TGTGCCAGCAGTGTGTCTGCTTCGGGCACCGGGGAGCTGTTTTTT. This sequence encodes CASSVSASGTGELFF.

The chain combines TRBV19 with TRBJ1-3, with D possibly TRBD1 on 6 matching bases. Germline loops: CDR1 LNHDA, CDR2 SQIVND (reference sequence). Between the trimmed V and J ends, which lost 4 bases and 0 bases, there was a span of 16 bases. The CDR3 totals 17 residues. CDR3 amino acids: CASSRGQGSPSGNTIYF. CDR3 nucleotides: TGTGCCAGTAGTAGGGGCCAGGGGTCGCCCTCTGGAAACACCATATATTTT.